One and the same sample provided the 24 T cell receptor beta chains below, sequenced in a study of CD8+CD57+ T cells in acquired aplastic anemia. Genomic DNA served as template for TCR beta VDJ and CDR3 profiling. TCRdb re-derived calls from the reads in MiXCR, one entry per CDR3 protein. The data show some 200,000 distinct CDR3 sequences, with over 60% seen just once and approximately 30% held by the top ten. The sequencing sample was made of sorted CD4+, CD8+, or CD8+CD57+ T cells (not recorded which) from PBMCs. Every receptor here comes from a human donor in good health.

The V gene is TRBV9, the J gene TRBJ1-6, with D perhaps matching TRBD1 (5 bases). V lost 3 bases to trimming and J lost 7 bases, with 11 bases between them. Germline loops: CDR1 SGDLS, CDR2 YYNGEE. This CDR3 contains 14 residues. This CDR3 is CASSAGTENSPLHF. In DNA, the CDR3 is TGTGCCAGCAGCGCCGGGACCGAAAATTCACCCCTCCACTTT.

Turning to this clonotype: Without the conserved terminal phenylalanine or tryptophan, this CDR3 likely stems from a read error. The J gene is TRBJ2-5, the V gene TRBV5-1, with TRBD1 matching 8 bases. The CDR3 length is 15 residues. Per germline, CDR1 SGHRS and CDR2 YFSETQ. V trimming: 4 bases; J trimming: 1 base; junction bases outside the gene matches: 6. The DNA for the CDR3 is TGCGCCAGCAGCCCCGGACAGGGCGCCCAAGAGACCCAGTACTCC. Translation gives CASSPGQGAQETQYS.

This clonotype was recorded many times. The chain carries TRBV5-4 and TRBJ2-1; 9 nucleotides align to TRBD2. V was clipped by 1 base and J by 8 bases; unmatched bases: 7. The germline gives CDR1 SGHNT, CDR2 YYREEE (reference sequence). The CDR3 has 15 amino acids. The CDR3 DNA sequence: TGTGCCAGCAGCTTGAGGCGGGAGGGCGTCTATGAGCAGTTCTTC. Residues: CASSLRREGVYEQFF.

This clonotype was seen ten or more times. The CDR3 reads CASSLVDSYEQYF. CDR3 DNA sequence: TGTGCCAGCAGCTTAGTCGACAGCTACGAGCAGTACTTC. This sequence joins TRBV7-9 and TRBJ2-7; weak D call: TRBD1 (5 bases). The CDR3 contains 13 residues. V lost 1 base, J lost 3 bases, and 7 bases lay in between. The germline CDR1 and CDR2 sequences are SEHNR and FQNEAQ (reference sequence). The complete variable domain, with remaining parts taken from reference TRBV7-9 and TRBJ2-7, reads DTGVSQNPRHKITKRGQNVTFRCDPISEHNRLYWYRQTLGQGPEFLTYFQNEAQLEKSRLLSDRFSAERPKGSFSTLEIQRTEQGDSAMYLCASSLVDSYEQYFGPGTRLTVT.

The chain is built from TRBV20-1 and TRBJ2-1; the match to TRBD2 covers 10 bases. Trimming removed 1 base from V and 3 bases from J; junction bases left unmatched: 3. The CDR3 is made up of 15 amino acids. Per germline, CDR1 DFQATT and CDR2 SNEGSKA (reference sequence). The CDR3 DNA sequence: TGCAGTGCTAGAGTGGGACTAGCGTACTACAATGAGCAGTTCTTC. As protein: CSARVGLAYYNEQFF.

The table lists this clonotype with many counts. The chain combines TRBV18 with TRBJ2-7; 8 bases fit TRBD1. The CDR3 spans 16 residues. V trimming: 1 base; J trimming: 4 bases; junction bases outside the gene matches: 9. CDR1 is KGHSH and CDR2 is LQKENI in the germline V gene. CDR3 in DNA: TGTGCCAGCTCACCACGTGTTGGGACAGGATCTTACGAGCAGTACTTC. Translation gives CASSPRVGTGSYEQYF.

The CDR3 protein is CASSRDRDYEQYF. CDR3 bases: TGTGCCAGCAGTCGGGACAGGGACTACGAGCAGTACTTC. The chain employs TRBV2 and TRBJ2-7, with 9 bases fitting TRBD1. Germline-derived CDR1 and CDR2 are SNHLY and FYNNEI. The CDR3 spans 13 residues. J lost 3 bases, V lost 5 bases, and 2 bases had no gene match.

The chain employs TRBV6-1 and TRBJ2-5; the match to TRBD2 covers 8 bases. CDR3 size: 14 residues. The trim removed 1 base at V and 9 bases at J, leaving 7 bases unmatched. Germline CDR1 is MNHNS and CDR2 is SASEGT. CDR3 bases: TGTGCCAGCAGTGAAGATTCAGAGGGACTAGCCCAGTACTTC. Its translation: CASSEDSEGLAQYF.

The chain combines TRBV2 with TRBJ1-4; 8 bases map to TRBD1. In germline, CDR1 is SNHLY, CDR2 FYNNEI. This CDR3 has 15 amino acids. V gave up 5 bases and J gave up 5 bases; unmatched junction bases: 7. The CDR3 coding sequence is TGTGCCAGCAGTTATCCGGGACAGGACAATGAAAAACTGTTTTTT. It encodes CASSYPGQDNEKLFF.

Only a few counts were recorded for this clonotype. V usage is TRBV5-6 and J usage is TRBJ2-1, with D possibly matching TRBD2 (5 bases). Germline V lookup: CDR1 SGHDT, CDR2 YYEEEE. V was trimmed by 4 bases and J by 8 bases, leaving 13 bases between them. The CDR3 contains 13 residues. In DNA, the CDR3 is TGTGCCAGCAGCCCAGACTCGGAGGATGAGCAGTTCTTC. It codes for CASSPDSEDEQFF.

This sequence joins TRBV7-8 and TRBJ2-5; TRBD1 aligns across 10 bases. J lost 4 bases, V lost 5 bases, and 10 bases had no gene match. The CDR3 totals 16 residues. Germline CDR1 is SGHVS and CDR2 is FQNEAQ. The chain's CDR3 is CASSLRARDRGETQYF. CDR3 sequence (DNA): TGTGCCAGCAGCCTTCGAGCGAGGGACAGGGGAGAGACCCAGTACTTC.

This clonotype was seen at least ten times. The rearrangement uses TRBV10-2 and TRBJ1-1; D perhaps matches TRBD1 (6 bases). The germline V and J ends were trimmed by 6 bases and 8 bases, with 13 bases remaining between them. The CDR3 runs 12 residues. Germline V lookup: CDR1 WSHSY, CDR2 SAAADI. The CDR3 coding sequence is TGCGCCAGCAGGGAAGGGGGTTTAGAAGCTTTCTTT. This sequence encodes CASREGGLEAFF.

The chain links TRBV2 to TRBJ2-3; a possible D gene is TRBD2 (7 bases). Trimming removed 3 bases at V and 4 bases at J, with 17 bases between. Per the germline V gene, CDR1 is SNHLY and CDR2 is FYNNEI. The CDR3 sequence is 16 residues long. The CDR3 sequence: CASSENAGALPDTQYF. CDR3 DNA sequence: TGTGCCAGCAGTGAGAACGCGGGGGCCCTCCCAGATACGCAGTATTTT.

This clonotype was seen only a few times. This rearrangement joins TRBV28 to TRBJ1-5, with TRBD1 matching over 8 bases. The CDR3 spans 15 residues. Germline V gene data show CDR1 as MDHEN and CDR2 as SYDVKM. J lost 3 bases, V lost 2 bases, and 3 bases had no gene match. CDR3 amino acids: CASSLGRGPNQPQHF. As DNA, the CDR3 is TGTGCCAGCAGTTTAGGCAGGGGGCCCAATCAGCCCCAGCATTTT.

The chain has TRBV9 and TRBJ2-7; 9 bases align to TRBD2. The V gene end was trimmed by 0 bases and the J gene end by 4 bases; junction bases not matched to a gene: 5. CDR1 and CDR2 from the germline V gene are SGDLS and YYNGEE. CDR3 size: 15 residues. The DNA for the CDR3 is TGTGCCAGCAGCGTAGGACCTAGCGGGGTTTACGAGCAGTACTTC. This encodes CASSVGPSGVYEQYF.

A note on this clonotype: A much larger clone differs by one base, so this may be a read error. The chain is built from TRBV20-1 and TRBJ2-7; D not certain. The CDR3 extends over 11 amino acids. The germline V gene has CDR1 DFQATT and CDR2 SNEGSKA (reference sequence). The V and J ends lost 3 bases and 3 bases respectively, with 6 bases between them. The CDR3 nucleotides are TGCAGTGCTAGGTACGGCTACGAGCAGTACTTC. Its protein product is CSARYGYEQYF.

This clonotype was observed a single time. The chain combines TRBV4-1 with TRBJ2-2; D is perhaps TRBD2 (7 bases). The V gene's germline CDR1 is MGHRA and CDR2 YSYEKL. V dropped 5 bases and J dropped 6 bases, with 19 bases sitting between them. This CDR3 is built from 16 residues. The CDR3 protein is CASSLPATGRAGELFF. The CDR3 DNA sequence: TGCGCCAGCAGCTTACCCGCAACAGGGAGGGCCGGGGAGCTGTTTTTT.

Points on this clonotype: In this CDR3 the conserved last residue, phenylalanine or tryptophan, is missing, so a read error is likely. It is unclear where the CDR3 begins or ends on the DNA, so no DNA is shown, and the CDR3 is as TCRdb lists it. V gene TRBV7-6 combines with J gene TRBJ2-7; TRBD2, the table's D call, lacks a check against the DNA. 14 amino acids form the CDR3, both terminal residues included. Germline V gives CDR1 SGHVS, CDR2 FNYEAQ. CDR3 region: CASSWGGGIGEQCS.

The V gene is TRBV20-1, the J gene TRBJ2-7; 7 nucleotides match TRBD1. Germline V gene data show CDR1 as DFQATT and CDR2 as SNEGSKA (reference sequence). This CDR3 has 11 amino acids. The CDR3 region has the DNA TGCAGACCATCGGACAGGAACGAGCAGTACTTC. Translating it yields CRPSDRNEQYF.

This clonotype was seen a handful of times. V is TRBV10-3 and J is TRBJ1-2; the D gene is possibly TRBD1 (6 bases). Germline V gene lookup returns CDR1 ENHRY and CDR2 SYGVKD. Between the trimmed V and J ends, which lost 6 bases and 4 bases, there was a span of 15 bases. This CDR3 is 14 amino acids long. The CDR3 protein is CAISEGGWGYGYTF. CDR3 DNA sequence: TGTGCCATCAGCGAGGGGGGCTGGGGCTATGGCTACACCTTC.

The CDR3 is CAISSGQSYGYTF. CDR3 bases: TGTGCCATCAGTTCGGGACAGTCCTATGGCTACACCTTC. The chain couples TRBV10-3 to TRBJ1-2; 7 bases are shared with TRBD1. V shed 5 bases and J 4 bases; nucleotides not matched to a gene: 4. The CDR3 contains 13 residues. From germline, CDR1 is ENHRY and CDR2 SYGVKD.

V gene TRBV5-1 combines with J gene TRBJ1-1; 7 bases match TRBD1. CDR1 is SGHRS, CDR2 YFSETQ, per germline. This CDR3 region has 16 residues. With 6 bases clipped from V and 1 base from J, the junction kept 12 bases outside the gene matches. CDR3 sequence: CASTKDGTDANTEAFF. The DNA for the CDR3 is TGCGCCAGCACCAAAGACGGGACAGATGCGAACACTGAAGCTTTCTTT. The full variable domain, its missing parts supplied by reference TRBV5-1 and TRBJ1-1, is KAGVTQTPRYLIKTRGQQVTLSCSPISGHRSVSWYQQTPGQGLQFLFEYFSETQRNKGNFPGRFSGRQFSNSRSEMNVSTLELGDSALYLCASTKDGTDANTEAFFGQGTRLTVV.

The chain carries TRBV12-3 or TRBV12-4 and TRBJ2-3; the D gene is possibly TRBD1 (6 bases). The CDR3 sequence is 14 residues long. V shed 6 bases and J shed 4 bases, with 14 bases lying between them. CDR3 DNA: TGTGCCAGCAGGACCCTAGGGGGAGCAGATACGCAGTATTTT. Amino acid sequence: CASRTLGGADTQYF.

CDR3 sequence (DNA): TGTGCCAGCGGGCGGGCCGTGAACACTGAAGCTTTCTTT. Residues: CASGRAVNTEAFF. This rearrangement joins TRBV7-3 to TRBJ1-1; D gene unclear. The CDR3 sequence is 13 residues long. Per germline, CDR1 SGHTA and CDR2 FQGTGA. Trimming stripped 8 bases from V and 0 bases from J, with 10 bases between.